This T cell receptor (beta chain) stems from a study of early T cells in non-severe SARS-CoV-2 infection. TCRdb used MiXCR to reprocess the 5' RACE reads, holding one entry per CDR3 protein. This repertoire shows 79,000 or so distinct CDR3 sequences, 9.5% to 15% found once; its top ten account for 0.95% to 1.3%. From germline, CDR1 is SQVTM and CDR2 ANQGSEA. V was clipped by 6 bases and J by 9 bases, with 12 bases between them. CDR3 size: 11 residues. This clonotype was counted only a few times. The rearrangement links TRBV29-1 to TRBJ2-1; no reliable D call. Sequencing used whole blood. This TCR was recovered from an adult who was a healthcare worker with PCR-confirmed SARS-CoV-2 infection or an uninfected control (not recorded which). CDR3 loop: CSVRPNVEQFF. In DNA, the CDR3 is TGCAGCGTCCGGCCGAATGTTGAGCAGTTCTTC.